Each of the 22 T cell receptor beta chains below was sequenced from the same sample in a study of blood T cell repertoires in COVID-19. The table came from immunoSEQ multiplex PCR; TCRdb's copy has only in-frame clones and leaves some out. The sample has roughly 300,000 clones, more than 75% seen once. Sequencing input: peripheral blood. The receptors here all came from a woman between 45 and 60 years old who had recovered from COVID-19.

The CDR3 sequence: CATSRDTLETQYF. The CDR3 DNA reads TGTGCCACCAGCAGAGATACTCTGGAGACCCAGTACTTC. The V and J genes are TRBV15 and TRBJ2-5; D is undetermined. Per germline, CDR1 LNHNV and CDR2 YYDKDF (reference sequence). V was pared by 0 bases and J by 5 bases, with 7 bases between. This CDR3 contains 13 residues.

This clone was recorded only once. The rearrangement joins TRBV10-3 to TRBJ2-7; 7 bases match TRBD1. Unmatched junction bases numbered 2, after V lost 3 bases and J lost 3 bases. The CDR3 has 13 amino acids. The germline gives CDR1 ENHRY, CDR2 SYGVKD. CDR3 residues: CAISEYRGYEQYF. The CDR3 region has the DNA TGTGCCATCAGTGAATACAGGGGCTACGAGCAGTACTTC.

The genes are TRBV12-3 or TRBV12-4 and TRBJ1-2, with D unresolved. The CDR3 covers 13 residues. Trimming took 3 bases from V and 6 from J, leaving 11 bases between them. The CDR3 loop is CASSLSRQNGYTF. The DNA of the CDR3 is TGTGCCAGCAGTTTGTCCAGGCAAAATGGCTACACCTTC.

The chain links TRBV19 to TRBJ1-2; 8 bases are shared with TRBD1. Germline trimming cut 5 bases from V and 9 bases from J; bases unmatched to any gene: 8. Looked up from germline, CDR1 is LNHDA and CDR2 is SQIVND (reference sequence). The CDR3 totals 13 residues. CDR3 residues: CASSSLDRASYTF. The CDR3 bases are TGTGCCAGTAGTTCACTGGACAGGGCGAGCTACACCTTC.

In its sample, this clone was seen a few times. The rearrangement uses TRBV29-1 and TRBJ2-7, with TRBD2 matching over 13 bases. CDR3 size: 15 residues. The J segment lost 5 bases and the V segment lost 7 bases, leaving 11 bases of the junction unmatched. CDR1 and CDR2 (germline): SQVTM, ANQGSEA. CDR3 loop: CSARLGTSGIDEQYF. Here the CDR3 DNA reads TGCAGCGCGAGACTTGGGACTAGCGGGATTGACGAGCAGTACTTC.

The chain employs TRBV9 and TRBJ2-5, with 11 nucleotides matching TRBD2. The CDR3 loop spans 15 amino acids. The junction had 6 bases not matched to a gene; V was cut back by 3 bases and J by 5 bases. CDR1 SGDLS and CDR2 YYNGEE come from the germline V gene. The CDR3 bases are TGTGCCAGCAGCGGGATAGCGGGGGGGCTGGAGACCCAGTACTTC. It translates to CASSGIAGGLETQYF. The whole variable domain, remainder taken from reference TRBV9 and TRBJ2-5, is DSGVTQTPKHLITATGQRVTLRCSPRSGDLSVYWYQQSLDQGLQFLIQYYNGEERAKGNILERFSAQQFPDLHSELNLSSLELGDSALYFCASSGIAGGLETQYFGPGTRLLVL.

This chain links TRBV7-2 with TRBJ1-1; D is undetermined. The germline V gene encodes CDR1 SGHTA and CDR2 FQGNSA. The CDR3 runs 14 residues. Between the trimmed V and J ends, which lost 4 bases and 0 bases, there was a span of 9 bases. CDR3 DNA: TGTGCCAGCAGCTCGGTTGCGCTGAACACTGAAGCTTTCTTT. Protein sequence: CASSSVALNTEAFF.

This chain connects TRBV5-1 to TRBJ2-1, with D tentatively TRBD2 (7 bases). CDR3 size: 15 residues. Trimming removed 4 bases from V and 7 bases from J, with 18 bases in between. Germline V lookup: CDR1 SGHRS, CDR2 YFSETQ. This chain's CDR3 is CASSQGLAEGNEQFF. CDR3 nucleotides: TGCGCCAGCAGCCAGGGGCTAGCGGAGGGAAATGAGCAGTTCTTC.

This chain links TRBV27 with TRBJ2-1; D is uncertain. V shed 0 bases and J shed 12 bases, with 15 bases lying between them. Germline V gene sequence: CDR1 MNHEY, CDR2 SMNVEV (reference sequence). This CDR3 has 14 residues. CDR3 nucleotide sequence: TGTGCCAGCAGTTTATCCGAAGTCCCTACGCCGCAGTTCTTC. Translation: CASSLSEVPTPQFF.

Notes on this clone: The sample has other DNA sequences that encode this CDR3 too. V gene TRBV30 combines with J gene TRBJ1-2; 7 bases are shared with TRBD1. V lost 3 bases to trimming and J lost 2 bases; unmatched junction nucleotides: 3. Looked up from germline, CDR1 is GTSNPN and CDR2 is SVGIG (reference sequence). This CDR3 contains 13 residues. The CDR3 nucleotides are TGTGCCTGGAGGATACAGGGGAACTATGGCTACACCTTC. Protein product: CAWRIQGNYGYTF.

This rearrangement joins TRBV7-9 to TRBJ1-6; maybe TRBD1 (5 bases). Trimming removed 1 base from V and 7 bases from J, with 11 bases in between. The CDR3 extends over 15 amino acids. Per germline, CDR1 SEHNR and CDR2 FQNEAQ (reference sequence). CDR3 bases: TGTGCCAGCAGCTTAGGTGGGGCCCTCAATTCACCCCTCCACTTT. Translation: CASSLGGALNSPLHF.

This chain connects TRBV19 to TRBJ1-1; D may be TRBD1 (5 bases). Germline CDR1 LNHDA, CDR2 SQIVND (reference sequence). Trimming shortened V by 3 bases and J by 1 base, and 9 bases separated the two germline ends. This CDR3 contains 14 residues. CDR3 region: CASSMRDRNTEAFF. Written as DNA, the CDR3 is TGTGCCAGTAGTATGAGAGACAGGAACACTGAAGCTTTCTTT.

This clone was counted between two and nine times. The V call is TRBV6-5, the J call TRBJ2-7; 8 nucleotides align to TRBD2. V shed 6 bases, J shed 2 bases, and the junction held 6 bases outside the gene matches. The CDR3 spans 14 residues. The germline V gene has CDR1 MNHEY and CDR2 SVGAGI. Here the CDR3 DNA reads TGTGCCAGCAGAATAACTAGCGGAACCTACGAGCAGTACTTC. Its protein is CASRITSGTYEQYF.

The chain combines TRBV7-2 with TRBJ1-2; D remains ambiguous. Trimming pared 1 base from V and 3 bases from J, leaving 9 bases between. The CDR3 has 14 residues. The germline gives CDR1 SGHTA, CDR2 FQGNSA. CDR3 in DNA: TGTGCCAGCAGCTTAGGGCGGGGAGACTATGGCTACACCTTC. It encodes CASSLGRGDYGYTF.

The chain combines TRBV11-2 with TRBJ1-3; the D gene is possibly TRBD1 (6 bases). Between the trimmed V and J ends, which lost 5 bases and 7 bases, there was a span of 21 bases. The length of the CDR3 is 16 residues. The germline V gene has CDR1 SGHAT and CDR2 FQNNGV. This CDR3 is CASSVTGFFGANTIYF. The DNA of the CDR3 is TGTGCCAGCAGCGTCACAGGGTTTTTTGGCGCGAACACCATATATTTT. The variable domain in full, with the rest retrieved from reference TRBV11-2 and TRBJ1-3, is EAGVAQSPRYKIIEKRQSVAFWCNPISGHATLYWYQQILGQGPKLLIQFQNNGVVDDSQLPKDRFSAERLKGVDSTLKIQPAKLEDSAVYLCASSVTGFFGANTIYFGEGSWLTVV.

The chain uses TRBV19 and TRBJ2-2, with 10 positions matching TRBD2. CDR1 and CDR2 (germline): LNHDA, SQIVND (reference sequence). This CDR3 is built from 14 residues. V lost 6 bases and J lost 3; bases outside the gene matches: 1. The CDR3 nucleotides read TGTGCCAGTAGGAGCGGGGGGGACACCGGGGAGCTGTTTTTT. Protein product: CASRSGGDTGELFF.

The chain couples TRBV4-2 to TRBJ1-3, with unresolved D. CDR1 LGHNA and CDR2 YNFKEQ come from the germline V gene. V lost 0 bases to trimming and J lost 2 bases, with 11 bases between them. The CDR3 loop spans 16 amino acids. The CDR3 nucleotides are TGTGCCAGCAGCCAAGAGGTCGGGAATGCTGGAAACACCATATATTTT. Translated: CASSQEVGNAGNTIYF.

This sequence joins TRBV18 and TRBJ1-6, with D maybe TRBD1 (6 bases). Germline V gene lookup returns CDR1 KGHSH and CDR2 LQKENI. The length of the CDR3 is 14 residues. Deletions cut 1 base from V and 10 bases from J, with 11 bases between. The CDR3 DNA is TGTGCCAGCTCACCACTAAGGGGACACTCACCCCTCCACTTT. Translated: CASSPLRGHSPLHF.

The CDR3 spells CASSPLAGGNYNEQFF. The CDR3 DNA is TGCGCCAGCAGCCCCTTAGCGGGGGGGAACTACAATGAGCAGTTCTTC. The V gene is TRBV5-1, the J gene TRBJ2-1; 11 bases match TRBD2. Trimming cost V 4 bases and J 3 bases; bases outside gene matches: 6. Germline CDR1 and CDR2: SGHRS and YFSETQ. The CDR3 totals 16 residues.

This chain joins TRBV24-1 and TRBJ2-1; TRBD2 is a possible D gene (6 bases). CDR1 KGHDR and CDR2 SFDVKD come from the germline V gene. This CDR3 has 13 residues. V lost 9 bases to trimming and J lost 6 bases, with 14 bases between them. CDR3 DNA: TGTGCCACCTCGGGGGTAGGGATCAATGAGCAGTTCTTC. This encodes CATSGVGINEQFF.

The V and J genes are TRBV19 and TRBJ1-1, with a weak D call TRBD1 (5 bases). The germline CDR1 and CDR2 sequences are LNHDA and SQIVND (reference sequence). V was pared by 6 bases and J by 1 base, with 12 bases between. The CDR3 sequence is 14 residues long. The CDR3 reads CASRVGQPNTEAFF. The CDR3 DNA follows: TGTGCCAGTAGGGTGGGGCAGCCGAACACTGAAGCTTTCTTT.

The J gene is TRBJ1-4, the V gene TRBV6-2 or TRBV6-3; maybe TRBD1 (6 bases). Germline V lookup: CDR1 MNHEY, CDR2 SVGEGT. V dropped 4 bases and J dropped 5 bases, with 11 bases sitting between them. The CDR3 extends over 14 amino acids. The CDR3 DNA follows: TGTGCCAGCAGTTCCGGGACATTGAATGAAAAACTGTTTTTT. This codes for CASSSGTLNEKLFF.